This T cell receptor (beta chain) was sequenced in a study of blood T cell repertoires in COVID-19. Study details: There were acute and convalescent COVID-19 samples, and they came from the United States, Italy and Spain. Sources were T cells, B-cell-depleted T cells, or PBMCs; the material itself was cDNA or gDNA.

CDR3 length: 14 amino acids. The V end was cut by 1 base, the J end by 7 bases, with 12 bases between. The germline V gene encodes CDR1 SGHRS and CDR2 YFSETQ. Per the original methods: Researchers report that nucleated cell counts were estimated from reference gene primer amplification. Libraries were prepared by immunoSEQ multiplex PCR; TCRdb keeps only in-frame clonotypes and omits some of them. That table supplies the V and J calls and clone size; D and trimming were determined from the DNA. The sample lists 230,000 or so clones, around 83% occurring once. The clonotype originates from a man in his forties with active or convalescent COVID-19. The chain combines TRBV5-1 with TRBJ2-1; a weak D match, TRBD1 (5 bases). The specimen sequenced was peripheral blood. DNA of the CDR3: TGCGCCAGCAGCTTGATATCAGGGATGAATGAGCAGTTCTTC. Translated, it gives CASSLISGMNEQFF.